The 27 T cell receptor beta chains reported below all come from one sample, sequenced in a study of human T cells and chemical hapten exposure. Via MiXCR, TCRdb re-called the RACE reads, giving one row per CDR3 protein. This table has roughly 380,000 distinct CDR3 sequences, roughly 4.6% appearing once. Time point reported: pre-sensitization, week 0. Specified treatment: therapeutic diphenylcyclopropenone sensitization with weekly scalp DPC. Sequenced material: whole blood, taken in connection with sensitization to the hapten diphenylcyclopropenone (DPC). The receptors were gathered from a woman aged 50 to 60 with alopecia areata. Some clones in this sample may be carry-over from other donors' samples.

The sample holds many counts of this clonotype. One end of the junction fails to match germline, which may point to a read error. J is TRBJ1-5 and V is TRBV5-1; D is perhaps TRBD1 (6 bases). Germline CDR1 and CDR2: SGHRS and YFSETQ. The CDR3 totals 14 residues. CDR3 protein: CASSLTGTNQPQHF. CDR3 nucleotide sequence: TGTGCCAGCAGCTTAACAGGGACCAATCAGCCCCAGCATTTT.

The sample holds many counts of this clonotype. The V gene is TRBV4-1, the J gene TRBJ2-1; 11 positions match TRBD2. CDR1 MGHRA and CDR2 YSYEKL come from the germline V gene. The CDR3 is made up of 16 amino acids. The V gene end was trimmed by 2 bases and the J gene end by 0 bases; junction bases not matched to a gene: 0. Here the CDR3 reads CASSQLAGGSYNEQFF. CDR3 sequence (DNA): TGCGCCAGCAGCCAACTAGCGGGGGGCTCCTACAATGAGCAGTTCTTC.

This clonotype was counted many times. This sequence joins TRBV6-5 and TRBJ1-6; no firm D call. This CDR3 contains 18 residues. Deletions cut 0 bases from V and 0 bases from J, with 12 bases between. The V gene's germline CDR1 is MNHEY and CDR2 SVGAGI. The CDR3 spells CASSYSDGLSSYNSPLHF. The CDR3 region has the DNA TGTGCCAGCAGTTACTCGGACGGCCTCAGCTCCTATAATTCACCCCTCCACTTT.

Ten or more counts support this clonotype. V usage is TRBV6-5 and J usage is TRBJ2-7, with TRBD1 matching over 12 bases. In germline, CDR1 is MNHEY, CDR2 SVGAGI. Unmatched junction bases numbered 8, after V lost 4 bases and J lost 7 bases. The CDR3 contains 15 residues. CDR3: CASSSPGQGAEEQYF. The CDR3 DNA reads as TGTGCCAGCAGTTCACCGGGACAGGGGGCCGAAGAGCAGTACTTC.

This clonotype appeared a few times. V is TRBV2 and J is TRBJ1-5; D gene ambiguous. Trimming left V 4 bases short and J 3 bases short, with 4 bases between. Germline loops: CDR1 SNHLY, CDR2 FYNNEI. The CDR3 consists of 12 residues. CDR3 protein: CASSALNQPQHF. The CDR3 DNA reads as TGTGCCAGCAGTGCCCTCAATCAGCCCCAGCATTTT.

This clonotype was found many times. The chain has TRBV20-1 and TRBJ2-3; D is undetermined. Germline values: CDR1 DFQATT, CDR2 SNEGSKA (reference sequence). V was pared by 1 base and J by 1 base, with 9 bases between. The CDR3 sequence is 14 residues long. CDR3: CSARVRQGTDTQYF. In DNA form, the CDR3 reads TGCAGTGCTAGAGTGCGCCAGGGCACAGATACGCAGTATTTT.

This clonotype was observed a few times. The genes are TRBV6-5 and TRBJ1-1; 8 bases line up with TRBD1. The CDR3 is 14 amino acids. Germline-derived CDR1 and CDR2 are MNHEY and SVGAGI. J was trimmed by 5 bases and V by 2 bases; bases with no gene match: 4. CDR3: CASSYDRGETEAFF. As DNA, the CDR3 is TGTGCCAGCAGTTACGACAGGGGTGAGACTGAAGCTTTCTTT.

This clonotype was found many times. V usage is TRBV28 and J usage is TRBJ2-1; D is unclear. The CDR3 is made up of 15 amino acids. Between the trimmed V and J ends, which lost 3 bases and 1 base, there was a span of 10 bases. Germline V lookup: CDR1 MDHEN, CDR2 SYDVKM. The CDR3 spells CASSLASLSYNEQFF. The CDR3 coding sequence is TGTGCCAGCAGTTTGGCTAGTTTATCCTACAATGAGCAGTTCTTC.

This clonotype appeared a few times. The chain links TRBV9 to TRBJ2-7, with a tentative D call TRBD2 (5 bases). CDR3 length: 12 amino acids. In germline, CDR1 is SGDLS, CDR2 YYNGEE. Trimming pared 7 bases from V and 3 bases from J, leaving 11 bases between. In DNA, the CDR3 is TGTGCCAGCGGGAGAGGTCGCTACGAGCAGTACTTC. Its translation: CASGRGRYEQYF.

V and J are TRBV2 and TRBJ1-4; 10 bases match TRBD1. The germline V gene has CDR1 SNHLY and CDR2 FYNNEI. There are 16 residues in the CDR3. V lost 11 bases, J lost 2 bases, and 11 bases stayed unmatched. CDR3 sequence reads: CAGTGTGVTTNEKLFF. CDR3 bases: TGTGCCGGCACCGGGACAGGGGTTACGACTAATGAAAAACTGTTTTTT.

This CDR3 reads CASSPGLAGSPIFNEQFF. The CDR3 DNA reads as TGTGCCAGCAGCCCTGGGCTAGCGGGATCCCCAATATTCAATGAGCAGTTCTTC. V and J are TRBV13 and TRBJ2-1, with TRBD2 identical over 9 bases. This CDR3 is 18 amino acids long. Per germline, CDR1 PRHDT and CDR2 FYEKMQ (reference sequence). Unmatched junction bases numbered 17, after V lost 5 bases and J lost 6 bases.

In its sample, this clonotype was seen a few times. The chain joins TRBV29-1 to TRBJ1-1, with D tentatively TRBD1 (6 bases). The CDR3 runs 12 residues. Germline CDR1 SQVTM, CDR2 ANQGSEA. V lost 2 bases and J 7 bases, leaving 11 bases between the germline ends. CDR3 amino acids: CSVEITGIEAFF. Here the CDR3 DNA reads TGCAGCGTTGAAATAACAGGGATTGAAGCTTTCTTT.

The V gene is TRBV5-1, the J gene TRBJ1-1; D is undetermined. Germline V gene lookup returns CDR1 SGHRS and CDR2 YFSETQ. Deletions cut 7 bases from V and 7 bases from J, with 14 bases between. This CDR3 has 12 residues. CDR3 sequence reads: CASQQEAGEAFF. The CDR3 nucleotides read TGCGCCAGCCAGCAGGAGGCTGGTGAAGCTTTCTTT.

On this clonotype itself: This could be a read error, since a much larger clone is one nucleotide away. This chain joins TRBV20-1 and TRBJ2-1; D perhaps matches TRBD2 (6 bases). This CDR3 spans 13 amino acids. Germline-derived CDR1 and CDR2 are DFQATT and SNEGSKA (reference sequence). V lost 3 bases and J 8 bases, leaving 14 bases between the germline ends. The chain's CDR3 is CSARGLVGDEQFF. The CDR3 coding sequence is TGCAGTGCTAGGGGACTGGTTGGTGATGAGCAGTTCTTC.

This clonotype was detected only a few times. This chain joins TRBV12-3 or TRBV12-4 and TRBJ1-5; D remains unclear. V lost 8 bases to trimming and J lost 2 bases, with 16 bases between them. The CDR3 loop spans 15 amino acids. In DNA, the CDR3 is TGTGCCAGCCTTCGGGGTGGGCCGCGCAATCAGCCCCAGCATTTT. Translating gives CASLRGGPRNQPQHF.

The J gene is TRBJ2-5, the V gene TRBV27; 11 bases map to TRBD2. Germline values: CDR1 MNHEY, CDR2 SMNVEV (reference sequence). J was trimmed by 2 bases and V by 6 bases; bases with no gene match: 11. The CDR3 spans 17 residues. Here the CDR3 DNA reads TGTGCCAGCAGCCTTTCTACTAGCGGGGGTTTACAAGAGACCCAGTACTTC. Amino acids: CASSLSTSGGLQETQYF.

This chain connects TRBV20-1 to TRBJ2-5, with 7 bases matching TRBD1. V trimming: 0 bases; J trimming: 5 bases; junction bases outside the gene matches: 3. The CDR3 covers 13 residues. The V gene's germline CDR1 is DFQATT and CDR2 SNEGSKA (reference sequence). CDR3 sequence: CSARDRGFETQYF. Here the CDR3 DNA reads TGCAGTGCTAGAGACAGGGGGTTCGAGACCCAGTACTTC.

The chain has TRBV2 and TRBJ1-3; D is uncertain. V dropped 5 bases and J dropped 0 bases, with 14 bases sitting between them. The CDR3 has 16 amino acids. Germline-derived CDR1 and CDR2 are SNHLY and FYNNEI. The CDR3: CASSLKDVLSGNTIYF. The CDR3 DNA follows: TGTGCCAGCAGTCTGAAGGACGTCCTCTCTGGAAACACCATATATTTT.

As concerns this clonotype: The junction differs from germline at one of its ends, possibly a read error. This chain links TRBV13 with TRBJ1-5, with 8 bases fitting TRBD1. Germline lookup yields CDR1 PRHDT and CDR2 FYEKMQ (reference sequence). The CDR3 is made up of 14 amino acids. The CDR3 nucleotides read TGTGCCAGCAGCCTAGGACAGGGTCCTAGGCCCCAGCATTTT. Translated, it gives CASSLGQGPRPQHF.

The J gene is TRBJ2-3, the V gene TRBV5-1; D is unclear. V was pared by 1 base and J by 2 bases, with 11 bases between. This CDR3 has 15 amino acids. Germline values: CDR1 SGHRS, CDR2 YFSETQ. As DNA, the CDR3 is TGCGCCAGCAGCTTGAACCGAGCTCTCACAGATACGCAGTATTTT. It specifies CASSLNRALTDTQYF.

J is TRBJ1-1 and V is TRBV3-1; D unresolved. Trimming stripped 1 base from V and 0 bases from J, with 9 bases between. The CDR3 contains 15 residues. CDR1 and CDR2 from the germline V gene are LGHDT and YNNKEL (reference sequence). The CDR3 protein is CASSQARAMNTEAFF. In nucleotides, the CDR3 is TGTGCCAGCAGCCAAGCTCGGGCCATGAACACTGAAGCTTTCTTT.

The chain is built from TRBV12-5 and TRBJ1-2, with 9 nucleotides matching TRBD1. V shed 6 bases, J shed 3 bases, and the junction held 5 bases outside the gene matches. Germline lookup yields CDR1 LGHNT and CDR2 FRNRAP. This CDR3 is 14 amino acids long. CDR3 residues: CASGTGTGHYGYTF. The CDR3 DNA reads TGTGCTAGTGGAACCGGGACAGGGCACTATGGCTACACCTTC.

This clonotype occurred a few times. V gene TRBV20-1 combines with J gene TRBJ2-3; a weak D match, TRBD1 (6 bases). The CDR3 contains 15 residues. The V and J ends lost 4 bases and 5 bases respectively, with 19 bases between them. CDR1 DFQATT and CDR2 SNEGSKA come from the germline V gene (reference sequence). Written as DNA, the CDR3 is TGCAGTGCTACCCAGGGCAGGACAGTAGGAGATACGCAGTATTTT. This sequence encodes CSATQGRTVGDTQYF.

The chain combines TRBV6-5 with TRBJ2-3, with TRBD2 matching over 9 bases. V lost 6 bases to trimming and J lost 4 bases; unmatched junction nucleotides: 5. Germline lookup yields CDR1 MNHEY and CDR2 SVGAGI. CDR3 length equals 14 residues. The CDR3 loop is CASRPGLASDTQYF. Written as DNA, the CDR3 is TGTGCCAGCAGACCGGGACTAGCATCAGATACGCAGTATTTT.

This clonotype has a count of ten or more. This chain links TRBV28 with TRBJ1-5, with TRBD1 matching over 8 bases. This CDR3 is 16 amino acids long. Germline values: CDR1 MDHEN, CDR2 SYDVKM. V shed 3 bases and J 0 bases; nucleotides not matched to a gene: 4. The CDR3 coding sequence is TGTGCCAGCAGTTTCCCGGACAGGGTTAGCAATCAGCCCCAGCATTTT. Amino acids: CASSFPDRVSNQPQHF.

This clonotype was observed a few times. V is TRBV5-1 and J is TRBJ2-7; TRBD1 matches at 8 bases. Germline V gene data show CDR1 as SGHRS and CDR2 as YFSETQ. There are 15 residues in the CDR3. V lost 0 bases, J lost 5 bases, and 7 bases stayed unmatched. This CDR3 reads CASSLGGQGGDEQYF. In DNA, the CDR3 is TGCGCCAGCAGCTTGGGCGGACAGGGTGGCGACGAGCAGTACTTC.

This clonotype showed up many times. CDR3 sequence reads: CASSPFSGTASTDTQYF. The CDR3 coding sequence is TGCGCCAGCAGCCCATTTAGCGGGACAGCTAGCACAGATACGCAGTATTTT. This chain joins TRBV5-1 and TRBJ2-3; possibly TRBD2 for D (8 bases). Germline CDR1 and CDR2: SGHRS and YFSETQ. The CDR3 contains 17 residues. V was clipped by 4 bases and J by 0 bases, with 18 bases between them.